This TCR beta chain was identified in a study of OX40 agonist ivuxolimab in advanced cancers. Across the study: Patients receiving dose escalation had hepatocellular carcinoma, melanoma, renal cell or head and neck cancer. General study results and limits: Averaging showed that CD8+ T cells had more expanded clones than CD4+ did. Researchers did not determine the expanded peripheral T cells' antigen specificity.

On this clone: What it binds is not known.

From germline, CDR1 is KGHSH and CDR2 LQKENI. CDR3 length: 18 amino acids. The V and J ends lost 5 bases and 4 bases, in that order; junction bases with no gene match: 14. Assay: immunoSEQ multiplex PCR; the TCRdb copy retains only in-frame clones and omits some. The sample carries around 86,000 clones, 85% to 95% recorded once. The chain uses TRBV18 and TRBJ1-2, with 12 positions matching TRBD1. Sequenced material: CD4+ or CD8+ T cells sorted from blood, taken in a trial of the OX40 agonist ivuxolimab. The source of this sequence is an adult with an advanced solid tumor such as melanoma, head and neck, liver or kidney cancer. CDR3 residues: CASSVTRDRGRLGYGYTF. The CDR3 DNA follows: TGTGCCAGCTCAGTGACCCGGGACAGGGGGCGTCTGGGCTATGGCTACACCTTC. The variable domain in full, completed from reference TRBV18 and TRBJ1-2, reads NAGVMQNPRHLVRRRGQEARLRCSPMKGHSHVYWYRQLPEEGLKFMVYLQKENIIDESGMPKERFSAEFPKEGPSILRIQQVVRGDSAAYFCASSVTRDRGRLGYGYTFGSGTRLTVV.